The source of this T cell receptor (beta chain) is a study of OX40 agonist ivuxolimab in advanced cancers. Study as a whole: Every 2 weeks, patients got intravenous ivuxolimab at one of six dose levels (0.01-10 mg/kg). Whole-study findings and limits: CD8+ T cells showed, on average, more clonal expansion than CD4+ cells.

Concerning this clone itself: Its antigen is not known.

This table comes from immunoSEQ multiplex PCR, and its TCRdb copy is limited to in-frame clones, with some not included. The data contain about 58,000 clones, over 80% of them singletons. Germline CDR1 SGHRS, CDR2 YFSETQ. Trimming cost V 3 bases and J 0 bases; bases outside gene matches: 5. CDR3 length: 15 amino acids. The cohort excluded patients with autoimmune disease history or systemic immunosuppression. Samples of blood were obtained at baseline, on cycle 4 day 1, and on cycle 7 day 1. This sequence joins TRBV5-1 and TRBJ2-7, with 8 nucleotides matching TRBD2. The sequence came from an adult with an advanced solid tumor such as melanoma, head and neck, liver or kidney cancer. The material sequenced was CD4+ or CD8+ T cells sorted from blood, taken in a trial of the OX40 agonist ivuxolimab. CDR3 sequence reads: CASSWAGGSSYEQYF. DNA of the CDR3: TGCGCCAGCAGCTGGGCGGGAGGTAGCTCCTACGAGCAGTACTTC.